Here is one T cell receptor beta chain with its context. Under the authors' procedure: Nucleated cell counts were estimated from reference gene primer amplification. TCRdb's table, derived via immunoSEQ multiplex PCR, lists solely in-frame clones and lacks some. D and trimming come from the DNA, and the V and J calls and clone size come from that table. The data hold some 69,000 clones, with about 82% observed a single time. The entry originates in a study of blood T cell repertoires in COVID-19. On the study more broadly: The analysed material was cDNA or gDNA that came from T cells, B-cell-depleted T cells, or PBMCs.

J was trimmed by 6 bases and V by 0 bases; bases with no gene match: 5. The CDR3 length is 16 residues. CDR1 is LGHNA, CDR2 YNFKEQ, per germline. The gene calls are TRBV4-2 and TRBJ1-6, with 7 bases lining up with TRBD1. Sequenced sample: peripheral blood. The source of this sequence is a woman aged 55 to 70 with acute or convalescent COVID-19. The DNA of the CDR3 is TGTGCCAGCAGCCAAGAGGGGAACAGGGGTAATTCACCCCTCCACTTT. Amino acid sequence: CASSQEGNRGNSPLHF.